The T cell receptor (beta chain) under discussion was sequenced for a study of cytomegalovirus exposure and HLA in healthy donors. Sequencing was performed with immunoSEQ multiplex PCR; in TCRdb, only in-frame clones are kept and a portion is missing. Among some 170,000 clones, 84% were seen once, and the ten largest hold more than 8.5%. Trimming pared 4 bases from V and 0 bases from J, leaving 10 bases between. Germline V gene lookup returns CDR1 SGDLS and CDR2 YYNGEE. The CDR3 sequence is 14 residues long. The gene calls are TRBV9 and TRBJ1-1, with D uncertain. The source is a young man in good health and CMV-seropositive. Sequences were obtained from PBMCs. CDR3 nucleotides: TGTGCCAGCAGCCCAGGTTTTATGAACACTGAAGCTTTCTTT. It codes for CASSPGFMNTEAFF. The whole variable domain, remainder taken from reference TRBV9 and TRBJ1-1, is DSGVTQTPKHLITATGQRVTLRCSPRSGDLSVYWYQQSLDQGLQFLIQYYNGEERAKGNILERFSAQQFPDLHSELNLSSLELGDSALYFCASSPGFMNTEAFFGQGTRLTVV.